The entry that follows covers one TCR beta chain sequence. Its antigen is not identified. These data belong to a study of CD8 T cells in ankylosing spondylitis. Library preparation for TCR beta used quantitative 5'-RACE with molecular barcodes. TCRdb fed the 5' RACE reads into MiXCR, producing one record per CDR3 protein. The table records over 450,000 distinct CDR3 sequences, about 12% of them present only once. Whole-study results and caveats: Existing reports had already noted some motif variants in reactive arthritis synovial fluid and blood. Characteristic of ankylosing spondylitis blood, it appeared, was a TCR beta motif comprising several highly homologous variants.

V lost 6 bases to trimming and J lost 5 bases; unmatched junction nucleotides: 9. Germline-derived CDR1 and CDR2 are MNHEY and SVGEGT. This CDR3 contains 14 residues. This sequence originates from a male donor with ankylosing spondylitis. The sequencing sample was made of blood, either unsorted or a sorted T cell fraction (not recorded which). The chain couples TRBV6-2 or TRBV6-3 to TRBJ2-5; 7 bases match TRBD2. DNA for the CDR3: TGTGCCAGCAGCCGAGCGGGAAGCGAGGAGACCCAGTACTTC. This translates into CASSRAGSEETQYF.